The rows below give T cell receptor beta chains drawn from one sample of a study of technical replicates of blood from several donors. Clones were sequenced by immunoSEQ multiplex PCR, and TCRdb holds only the in-frame ones, with some missing. The data contain some 76,000 clones, around 94% of them seen just once; the ten biggest clones take up under 0.5%. The sample consisted of T cells isolated from PBMCs. These receptors all come from a human donor in good health. The CDR3 runs from the conserved cysteine through the conserved F or W. D genes are given only for firm matches. Clone size appears in some rows only: once, few, many, or a class for an expanded clone.

d_gene: TRBD1
v_gene: TRBV6-5
j_gene: TRBJ1-2
abundance: .
len: 15
CDR3aa: CASSGSGTGDYGYTF
CDR3nt: TGTGCCAGCAGTGGCAGCGGGACAGGGGACTATGGCTACACCTTC

d_gene: TRBD1
v_gene: TRBV29-1
j_gene: TRBJ1-1
abundance: .
len: 13
CDR3aa: CSGAGGMNTEAFF
CDR3nt: TGCAGCGGGGCAGGGGGCATGAACACTGAAGCTTTCTTT

d_gene: .
v_gene: TRBV6-6
j_gene: TRBJ2-1
abundance: once
len: 11
CDR3aa: CASRGANEQFF
CDR3nt: TGTGCCAGCAGGGGGGCCAATGAGCAGTTCTTC

d_gene: .
v_gene: TRBV18
j_gene: TRBJ1-1
abundance: .
len: 16
CDR3aa: CASSPDRAGENTEAFF
CDR3nt: TGTGCCAGCTCACCTGATAGGGCGGGTGAGAACACTGAAGCTTTCTTT

d_gene: .
v_gene: TRBV7-9
j_gene: TRBJ2-2
abundance: .
len: 13
CDR3aa: CASSLTGTGELFF
CDR3nt: TGTGCCAGCAGCTTAACGGGTACCGGGGAGCTGTTTTTT

d_gene: .
v_gene: TRBV28
j_gene: TRBJ2-1
abundance: .
len: 15
CDR3aa: CAISPDSRSYNEQFF
CDR3nt: TGTGCCATCTCCCCGGACAGCCGCTCCTACAATGAGCAGTTCTTC

d_gene: .
v_gene: TRBV6-6
j_gene: TRBJ1-5
abundance: .
len: 14
CDR3aa: CASSGQRQNQPQHF
CDR3nt: TGTGCCAGCAGCGGACAGCGTCAAAATCAGCCCCAGCATTTT

d_gene: TRBD1
v_gene: TRBV7-2
j_gene: TRBJ2-5
abundance: .
len: 14
CDR3aa: CASSPQTGGETQYF
CDR3nt: TGTGCCAGCAGCCCACAGACAGGGGGAGAGACCCAGTACTTC

d_gene: TRBD1
v_gene: TRBV27
j_gene: TRBJ1-1
abundance: .
len: 13
CDR3aa: CASSGTANTEAFF
CDR3nt: TGTGCCAGCTCCGGGACAGCGAACACTGAAGCTTTCTTT

d_gene: TRBD2
v_gene: TRBV27
j_gene: TRBJ2-5
abundance: .
len: 14
CDR3aa: CASSFSGVQETQYF
CDR3nt: TGTGCCAGCAGTTTTAGCGGGGTTCAAGAGACCCAGTACTTC

d_gene: .
v_gene: TRBV4-2
j_gene: TRBJ1-5
abundance: .
len: 16
CDR3aa: CASSQRHQDSNQPQHF
CDR3nt: TGTGCCAGCAGCCAAAGACACCAAGATAGCAATCAGCCCCAGCATTTT

d_gene: TRBD2
v_gene: TRBV7-9
j_gene: TRBJ2-1
abundance: .
len: 15
CDR3aa: CASSQGTSDYNEQFF
CDR3nt: TGTGCCAGCAGCCAGGGGACTAGCGACTACAATGAGCAGTTCTTC

d_gene: .
v_gene: TRBV30
j_gene: TRBJ2-7
abundance: .
len: 14
CDR3aa: CAWSVRRYSYEQYF
CDR3nt: TGTGCCTGGAGTGTACGTAGGTACAGCTACGAGCAGTACTTC

d_gene: .
v_gene: TRBV4-2
j_gene: TRBJ2-1
abundance: .
len: 11
CDR3aa: CARWEWYEQFF
CDR3nt: TGTGCCAGGTGGGAGTGGTATGAGCAGTTCTTC

d_gene: .
v_gene: TRBV5-1
j_gene: TRBJ2-7
abundance: .
len: 12
CDR3aa: CASSLGRDEQYF
CDR3nt: TGCGCCAGCAGCTTGGGGCGGGACGAGCAGTACTTC

d_gene: TRBD1
v_gene: TRBV19
j_gene: TRBJ1-1
abundance: .
len: 13
CDR3aa: CASTGQGNTEAFF
CDR3nt: TGTGCCAGTACCGGACAGGGGAACACTGAAGCTTTCTTT

d_gene: TRBD2
v_gene: TRBV5-4
j_gene: TRBJ2-2
abundance: .
len: 12
CDR3aa: CTSGGSTGELFF
CDR3nt: TGTACTAGCGGTGGATCCACCGGGGAGCTGTTTTTT

d_gene: TRBD1
v_gene: TRBV4-1
j_gene: TRBJ1-5
abundance: .
len: 16
CDR3aa: CASSQGRGQGLEPQHF
CDR3nt: TGCGCCAGCAGCCAAGGGAGGGGACAGGGGTTGGAGCCCCAGCATTTT

d_gene: TRBD2
v_gene: TRBV4-1
j_gene: TRBJ2-3
abundance: .
len: 19
CDR3aa: CASSQDYFRREVGTDTQYF
CDR3nt: TGCGCCAGCAGCCAAGATTATTTTAGGCGGGAGGTGGGCACAGATACGCAGTATTTT

d_gene: TRBD2
v_gene: TRBV5-6
j_gene: TRBJ2-5
abundance: .
len: 15
CDR3aa: CASSRTSGNVETQYF
CDR3nt: TGTGCCAGCAGCCGGACTAGCGGGAACGTGGAGACCCAGTACTTC

d_gene: TRBD2
v_gene: TRBV5-1
j_gene: TRBJ2-1
abundance: .
len: 15
CDR3aa: CASSLDSGAYNEQFF
CDR3nt: TGCGCCAGCAGCTTGGATAGCGGGGCTTACAATGAGCAGTTCTTC

d_gene: TRBD1
v_gene: TRBV10-3
j_gene: TRBJ1-1
abundance: .
len: 17
CDR3aa: CAISEETGGSMNTEAFF
CDR3nt: TGTGCCATCAGTGAAGAGACAGGGGGATCCATGAACACTGAAGCTTTCTTT

d_gene: .
v_gene: TRBV10-3
j_gene: TRBJ2-3
abundance: .
len: 17
CDR3aa: CAISGGSWAGSTDTQYF
CDR3nt: TGTGCCATCAGTGGAGGATCTTGGGCGGGGAGCACAGATACGCAGTATTTT

d_gene: TRBD1
v_gene: TRBV4-1
j_gene: TRBJ2-7
abundance: .
len: 14
CDR3aa: CASSQRTGAYEQYF
CDR3nt: TGCGCCAGCAGCCAAAGGACAGGAGCCTACGAGCAGTACTTC

d_gene: .
v_gene: TRBV30
j_gene: TRBJ2-2
abundance: .
len: 13
CDR3aa: CAWRPQGTGELFF
CDR3nt: TGTGCCTGGAGACCCCAGGGAACCGGGGAGCTGTTTTTT

d_gene: TRBD1
v_gene: TRBV6-6
j_gene: TRBJ1-5
abundance: .
len: 16
CDR3aa: CASSSLTGAYGQPQHF
CDR3nt: TGTGCCAGCAGTTCCCTGACAGGGGCTTATGGTCAGCCCCAGCATTTT

d_gene: TRBD2
v_gene: TRBV12-5
j_gene: TRBJ2-1
abundance: .
len: 18
CDR3aa: CASGSGLASQSSYNEQFF
CDR3nt: TGTGCTAGTGGTTCTGGACTAGCGAGCCAGAGCTCCTACAATGAGCAGTTCTTC

d_gene: TRBD1
v_gene: TRBV7-3
j_gene: TRBJ1-4
abundance: .
len: 13
CDR3aa: CASGPGTGEKLFF
CDR3nt: TGTGCCAGCGGACCCGGGACAGGGGAAAAACTGTTTTTT

d_gene: TRBD1
v_gene: TRBV19
j_gene: TRBJ1-5
abundance: .
len: 16
CDR3aa: CASSPPYEGASQPQHF
CDR3nt: TGTGCCAGTAGCCCACCTTATGAGGGGGCGTCTCAGCCCCAGCATTTT

d_gene: TRBD1
v_gene: TRBV28
j_gene: TRBJ2-7
abundance: .
len: 14
CDR3aa: CASSQPGQSYEQYF
CDR3nt: TGTGCCAGCAGTCAACCGGGACAGAGCTACGAGCAGTACTTC

d_gene: TRBD1
v_gene: TRBV10-3
j_gene: TRBJ1-3
abundance: .
len: 19
CDR3aa: CATSPLAGTGGLTGNTIYF
CDR3nt: TGTGCCACATCCCCTCTCGCCGGGACAGGGGGGCTTACTGGAAACACCATATATTTT

d_gene: .
v_gene: TRBV19
j_gene: TRBJ1-5
abundance: .
len: 12
CDR3aa: CASRFFDQPQHF
CDR3nt: TGTGCCAGTAGATTCTTTGATCAGCCCCAGCATTTT

d_gene: TRBD2
v_gene: TRBV29-1
j_gene: TRBJ2-1
abundance: once
len: 15
CDR3aa: CSVESLAGAYNEQFF
CDR3nt: TGCAGCGTTGAATCCCTAGCGGGGGCCTACAATGAGCAGTTCTTC

d_gene: .
v_gene: TRBV6-1
j_gene: TRBJ1-2
abundance: .
len: 14
CDR3aa: CASSVEDSFYGYTF
CDR3nt: TGTGCCAGCAGTGTTGAAGACAGCTTCTATGGCTACACCTTC

d_gene: TRBD1
v_gene: TRBV11-2
j_gene: TRBJ1-2
abundance: .
len: 15
CDR3aa: CASSTSDRGQGGYTF
CDR3nt: TGTGCCAGCAGCACCTCGGACAGGGGACAGGGGGGCTACACCTTC

d_gene: .
v_gene: TRBV7-8
j_gene: TRBJ2-7
abundance: .
len: 16
CDR3aa: CASSFIPEGSSYEQYF
CDR3nt: TGTGCCAGCAGCTTTATTCCCGAGGGCAGCTCCTACGAGCAGTACTTC

d_gene: TRBD1
v_gene: TRBV2
j_gene: TRBJ2-3
abundance: .
len: 13
CDR3aa: CASPRGWADTQYF
CDR3nt: TGTGCCAGCCCCAGGGGGTGGGCAGATACGCAGTATTTT

d_gene: .
v_gene: TRBV5-1
j_gene: TRBJ2-7
abundance: .
len: 15
CDR3aa: CASSPPRGGSYEQYF
CDR3nt: TGCGCCAGCAGCCCTCCGAGGGGGGGCTCCTACGAGCAGTACTTC

d_gene: TRBD1
v_gene: TRBV19
j_gene: TRBJ2-2
abundance: .
len: 13
CDR3aa: CASSRQGDGELFF
CDR3nt: TGTGCCAGTAGTAGACAGGGAGACGGGGAGCTGTTTTTT

d_gene: TRBD2
v_gene: TRBV7-3
j_gene: TRBJ2-1
abundance: .
len: 15
CDR3aa: CASSSGLAGGLGQFF
CDR3nt: TGTGCCAGCAGCTCGGGACTAGCGGGAGGACTAGGGCAGTTCTTC

d_gene: .
v_gene: TRBV10-3
j_gene: TRBJ2-1
abundance: once
len: 10
CDR3aa: CAIGRGEQFF
CDR3nt: TGTGCCATTGGCCGGGGTGAGCAGTTCTTC

d_gene: .
v_gene: TRBV30
j_gene: TRBJ1-1
abundance: .
len: 11
CDR3aa: CAWGQVAEAFF
CDR3nt: TGTGCCTGGGGACAAGTTGCTGAAGCTTTCTTT

d_gene: .
v_gene: TRBV28
j_gene: TRBJ1-5
abundance: .
len: 14
CDR3aa: CASSLGPRGQPQHF
CDR3nt: TGTGCCAGCAGTTTGGGCCCCAGGGGCCAGCCCCAGCATTTT

d_gene: TRBD2
v_gene: TRBV7-8
j_gene: TRBJ2-1
abundance: .
len: 19
CDR3aa: CASSGQLAGAGHPYNEQFF
CDR3nt: TGTGCCAGCAGCGGCCAACTAGCGGGAGCCGGGCACCCCTACAATGAGCAGTTCTTC

d_gene: .
v_gene: TRBV6-5
j_gene: TRBJ1-2
abundance: .
len: 11
CDR3aa: CATLANYGYTF
CDR3nt: TGTGCCACCCTCGCTAACTATGGCTACACCTTC